The 5 T cell receptor beta chains listed next were all sequenced from one sample in a study of response to subunit inactivated influenza vaccine. TCRdb redid the calling of the RT-PCR reads with MiXCR, one entry per CDR3 protein. The sample has 650,000 to 800,000 distinct CDR3 sequences; approximately 15% are singletons. The material sequenced was PBMCs from blood, taken around 15 days before vaccination. These receptors originate from a man aged 45-65 years who received an inactivated influenza vaccine.

V usage is TRBV5-1 and J usage is TRBJ2-3, with 12 positions matching TRBD1. After removal of 4 bases from V and 6 bases from J, the junction contained 9 bases not matched to a gene. The V gene's germline CDR1 is SGHRS and CDR2 YFSETQ. The CDR3 totals 16 residues. CDR3 coding DNA: TGCGCCAGCAGCAGGGGGACAGGGGGCGCTCTGGATACGCAGTATTTT. Its protein is CASSRGTGGALDTQYF.

The chain is built from TRBV11-1 and TRBJ2-1, with D maybe TRBD1 (7 bases). The CDR3 is 18 amino acids. V was pared by 2 bases and J by 3 bases, with 20 bases between. CDR1 is SGHAT and CDR2 is FQDESV in the germline V gene (reference sequence). The chain's CDR3 is CASSLPPPEGAIYNEQFF. In DNA, the CDR3 is TGTGCCAGCAGCTTACCCCCCCCGGAGGGGGCCATCTACAATGAGCAGTTCTTC.

The chain employs TRBV3-1 and TRBJ1-3, with D perhaps TRBD1 (5 bases). The CDR3 is made up of 17 amino acids. With 6 bases removed from V and 0 bases from J, the gap between germline ends came to 18 bases. Germline-derived CDR1 and CDR2 are LGHDT and YNNKEL (reference sequence). CDR3 DNA: TGTGCCAGCAGTCCTACCGGGACGGAGAGCTCTGGAAACACCATATATTTT. Encoded protein: CASSPTGTESSGNTIYF.

This clonotype turned up a few times. The chain uses TRBV4-3 and TRBJ1-6; 7 bases match TRBD1. The CDR3 contains 15 residues. Germline-derived CDR1 and CDR2 are LGHNA and YSLEER. The V gene end was trimmed by 0 bases and the J gene end by 10 bases; junction bases not matched to a gene: 6. DNA for the CDR3: TGCGCCAGCAGCCAAGACTCCAACAGGGGATCACCCCTCCACTTT. Its protein product is CASSQDSNRGSPLHF.

This clonotype showed up many times. The chain couples TRBV18 to TRBJ2-5; unclear D gene. There are 13 residues in the CDR3. Deletions cut 0 bases from V and 3 bases from J, with 5 bases between. CDR1 and CDR2 (germline): KGHSH, LQKENI. DNA of the CDR3: TGTGCCAGCTCACCACCGGAAGAAGAGACCCAGTACTTC. Translated, it gives CASSPPEEETQYF.